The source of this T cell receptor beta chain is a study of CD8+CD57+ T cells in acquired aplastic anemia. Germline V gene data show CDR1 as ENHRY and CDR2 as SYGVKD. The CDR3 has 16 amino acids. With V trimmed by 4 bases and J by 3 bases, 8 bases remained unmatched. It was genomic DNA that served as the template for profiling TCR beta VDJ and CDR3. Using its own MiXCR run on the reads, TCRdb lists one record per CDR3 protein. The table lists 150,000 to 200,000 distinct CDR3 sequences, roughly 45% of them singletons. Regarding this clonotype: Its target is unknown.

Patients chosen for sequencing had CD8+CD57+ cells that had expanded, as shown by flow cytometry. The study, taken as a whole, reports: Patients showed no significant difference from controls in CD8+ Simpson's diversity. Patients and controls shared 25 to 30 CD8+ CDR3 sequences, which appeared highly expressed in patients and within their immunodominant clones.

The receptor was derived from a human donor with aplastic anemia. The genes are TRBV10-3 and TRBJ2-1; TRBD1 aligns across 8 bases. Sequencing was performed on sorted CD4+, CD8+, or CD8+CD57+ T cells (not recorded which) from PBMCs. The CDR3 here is CAISGRTGKGYNEQFF. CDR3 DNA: TGTGCCATCAGTGGGCGGACAGGGAAGGGCTACAATGAGCAGTTCTTC.